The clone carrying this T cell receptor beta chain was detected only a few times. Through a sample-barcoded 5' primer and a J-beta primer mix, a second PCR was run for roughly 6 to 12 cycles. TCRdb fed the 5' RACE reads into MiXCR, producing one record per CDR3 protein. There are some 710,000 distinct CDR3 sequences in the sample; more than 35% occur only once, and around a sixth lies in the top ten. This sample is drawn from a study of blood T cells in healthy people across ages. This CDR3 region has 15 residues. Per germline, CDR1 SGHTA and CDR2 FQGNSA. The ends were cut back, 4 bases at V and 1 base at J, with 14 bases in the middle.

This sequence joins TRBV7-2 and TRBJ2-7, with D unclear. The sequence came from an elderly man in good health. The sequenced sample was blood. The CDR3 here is CASSSTLPKSYEQYF. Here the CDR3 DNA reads TGTGCCAGCAGCTCGACACTCCCGAAATCCTACGAGCAGTACTTC.